The rows below give T cell receptor beta chains drawn from one sample of a study of blood T cell repertoires in COVID-19. Data came from immunoSEQ multiplex PCR; TCRdb stores just in-frame clones and leaves some out. The sample comprises under 250,000 clones, roughly 90% of which are singletons, and almost 4% rests with the top ten. The sample consisted of PBMCs or T cells enriched from blood (not recorded which). These TCRs come from a woman aged 30 to 39 with acute COVID-19. CDR3s include the opening cysteine and the closing phenylalanine or tryptophan. The D gene is left open where the match is weak. Clone size is not always given. Where it is, it says once, few, many or a class for expanded clones.

d_gene,abundance,j_gene,v_gene,CDR3nt,CDR3aa
-,-,TRBJ1-1,TRBV12-3/TRBV12-4,TGTGCCAGCAGTTCAGAGGGCACTGAAGCTTTCTTT,CASSSEGTEAFF
-,-,TRBJ1-1,TRBV18,TGTGCCAGCTCACCCCCGCGAGATTCCACTGAAGCTTTCTTT,CASSPPRDSTEAFF
TRBD1,-,TRBJ1-1,TRBV4-1,TGCGCCAGCAGCCCGGACGAAGGACAGGTGAACACTGAAGCTTTCTTT,CASSPDEGQVNTEAFF
TRBD1,-,TRBJ1-5,TRBV19,TGTGCCAGTAGTGGCCATGGACAGGGTGGGTCGAAGCCCCAGCATTTT,CASSGHGQGGSKPQHF
-,once,TRBJ2-5,TRBV5-4,TGTGCCAGCAGCTTTGGCAGGCCTCAAGAGACCCAGTACTTC,CASSFGRPQETQYF
-,-,TRBJ2-7,TRBV11-2,TGTGCCAGCAGCTTTTCGGGACATTCGAACGAGCAGTACTTC,CASSFSGHSNEQYF
-,-,TRBJ2-7,TRBV3-1/TRBV3-2,TGTGCCAGCAGCCTGTCGGGGGGCTGGGACGAGCAGTACTTC,CASSLSGGWDEQYF
-,-,TRBJ2-5,TRBV6-5,TGTGCCAGCAGGCAGCGGTTCCAAGAGACCCAGTACTTC,CASRQRFQETQYF
-,-,TRBJ2-7,TRBV4-1,TGCGCCAGCAGCCCAACGGTTACTAGTTCCTACGAGCAGTACTTC,CASSPTVTSSYEQYF
-,-,TRBJ1-1,TRBV15,TGTGCCACCAGCAGAGAACGGCTGCTAAGGGGGTACACTGAAGCTTTCTTT,CATSRERLLRGYTEAFF